Listed below are T cell receptor beta chains from one sample, sequenced in a study of blood T cell repertoires in COVID-19. Clones were sequenced by immunoSEQ multiplex PCR, and TCRdb holds only the in-frame ones, with some missing. The table includes 250,000 to 350,000 clones, approximately 84% detected once. Sequencing was performed on peripheral blood. The receptors here all came from a human donor with COVID-19, enrolled during active disease. The donor label of this sample is uncertain. CDR3s include the opening cysteine and the closing phenylalanine or tryptophan. The order of the fields is J gene, V gene, D gene, CDR3 protein. The D gene is left open where the match is weak.

TRBJ2-7 | TRBV3-1/TRBV3-2 | NA | CASSQERQRNNRLYF
TRBJ1-2 | TRBV9 | NA | CASSALPIYGYTF
TRBJ1-4 | TRBV18 | NA | CASSPTAATNEKLFF
TRBJ1-5 | TRBV28 | TRBD1 | CASSQDRARRHQPQHF
TRBJ2-7 | TRBV6-1 | TRBD1 | CASSELWTGAPKEQYF
TRBJ2-1 | TRBV5-6 | TRBD2 | CASSYTSGGGNEQFF
TRBJ2-5 | TRBV5-1 | TRBD2 | CASSQASGRSERLQETQYF
TRBJ1-4 | TRBV27 | NA | CASSFRGGTNEKLFF
TRBJ2-3 | TRBV29-1 | NA | CSVTRTDTQYF
TRBJ1-3 | TRBV5-1 | NA | CASSLQDSGNTIYF
TRBJ2-5 | TRBV24-1 | NA | CATSDPRDIQETQYF
TRBJ2-1 | TRBV19 | TRBD2 | CASSIGPFTSGSSYYNEQFF
TRBJ2-1 | TRBV19 | TRBD2 | CASSRGLAGDHNEQFF
TRBJ2-5 | TRBV5-1 | NA | CASNRGNQETQYF
TRBJ2-3 | TRBV5-1 | NA | CASSLDNTDTQYF
TRBJ2-3 | TRBV6-2/TRBV6-3 | TRBD2 | CASSYSLRDYPTDTQYF
TRBJ2-4 | TRBV28 | TRBD1 | CASSTGVAKNIQYF
TRBJ2-6 | TRBV27 | TRBD1 | CASSPGQGASGANVLTF
TRBJ1-2 | TRBV28 | NA | CASSGPNYGYTF
TRBJ2-7 | TRBV28 | NA | CASSFLDPKGSYEQYF
TRBJ1-6 | TRBV5-1 | TRBD1 | CASSLSGTGVSDSPLHF
TRBJ2-1 | TRBV27 | TRBD2 | CASSLSLAGGFNEQFF
TRBJ1-2 | TRBV10-3 | NA | CAISESSTQANYGYTF
TRBJ1-6 | TRBV11-2 | TRBD1 | CASTSLRAGGSPLHF